This T cell receptor beta chain was sequenced in a study of control samples from healthy donors and cancer patients. The ends were cut back, 3 bases at V and 6 bases at J, with 17 bases in the middle. Germline V gene sequence: CDR1 DFQATT, CDR2 SNEGSKA (reference sequence). The CDR3 loop spans 14 amino acids. TCRdb's copy holds only in-frame clones and misses some; the assay was immunoSEQ multiplex PCR. Altogether about 170,000 clones are present, around 90% being singletons, with the ten largest covering approximately 4.9%. The source material was blood. The chain employs TRBV20-1 and TRBJ1-1; D remains unclear. The receptor was isolated from a woman aged 25 to 45 in good health. CDR3 bases: TGCAGTGCTAGTCCCTGGCAATCTCAACCTGAAGCTTTCTTT. It codes for CSASPWQSQPEAFF.